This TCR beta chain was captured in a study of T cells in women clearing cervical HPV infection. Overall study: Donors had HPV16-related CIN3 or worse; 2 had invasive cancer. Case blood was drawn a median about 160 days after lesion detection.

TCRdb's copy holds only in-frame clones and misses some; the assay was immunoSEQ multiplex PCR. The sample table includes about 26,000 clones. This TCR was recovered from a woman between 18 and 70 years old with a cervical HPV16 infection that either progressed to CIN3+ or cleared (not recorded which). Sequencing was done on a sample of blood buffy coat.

CDR3 sequence: CASSLEQGGNTEAFF. The covered CDR3 bases are TGTGCCAGCAGCTTGGAACAGGGAGGGAACACTGAA. The V call is TRBV5-6, the J call TRBJ1-1; tentatively, D is TRBD1 (6 bases). The DNA ends 3 residues before the CDR3 does, and the rest of the CDR3 is filled in from the germline J gene. Germline values: CDR1 SGHDT, CDR2 YYEEEE. Trimming shortened V by 0 bases and J by 1 base, and 10 bases separated the two germline ends. CDR3 length: 15 residues.